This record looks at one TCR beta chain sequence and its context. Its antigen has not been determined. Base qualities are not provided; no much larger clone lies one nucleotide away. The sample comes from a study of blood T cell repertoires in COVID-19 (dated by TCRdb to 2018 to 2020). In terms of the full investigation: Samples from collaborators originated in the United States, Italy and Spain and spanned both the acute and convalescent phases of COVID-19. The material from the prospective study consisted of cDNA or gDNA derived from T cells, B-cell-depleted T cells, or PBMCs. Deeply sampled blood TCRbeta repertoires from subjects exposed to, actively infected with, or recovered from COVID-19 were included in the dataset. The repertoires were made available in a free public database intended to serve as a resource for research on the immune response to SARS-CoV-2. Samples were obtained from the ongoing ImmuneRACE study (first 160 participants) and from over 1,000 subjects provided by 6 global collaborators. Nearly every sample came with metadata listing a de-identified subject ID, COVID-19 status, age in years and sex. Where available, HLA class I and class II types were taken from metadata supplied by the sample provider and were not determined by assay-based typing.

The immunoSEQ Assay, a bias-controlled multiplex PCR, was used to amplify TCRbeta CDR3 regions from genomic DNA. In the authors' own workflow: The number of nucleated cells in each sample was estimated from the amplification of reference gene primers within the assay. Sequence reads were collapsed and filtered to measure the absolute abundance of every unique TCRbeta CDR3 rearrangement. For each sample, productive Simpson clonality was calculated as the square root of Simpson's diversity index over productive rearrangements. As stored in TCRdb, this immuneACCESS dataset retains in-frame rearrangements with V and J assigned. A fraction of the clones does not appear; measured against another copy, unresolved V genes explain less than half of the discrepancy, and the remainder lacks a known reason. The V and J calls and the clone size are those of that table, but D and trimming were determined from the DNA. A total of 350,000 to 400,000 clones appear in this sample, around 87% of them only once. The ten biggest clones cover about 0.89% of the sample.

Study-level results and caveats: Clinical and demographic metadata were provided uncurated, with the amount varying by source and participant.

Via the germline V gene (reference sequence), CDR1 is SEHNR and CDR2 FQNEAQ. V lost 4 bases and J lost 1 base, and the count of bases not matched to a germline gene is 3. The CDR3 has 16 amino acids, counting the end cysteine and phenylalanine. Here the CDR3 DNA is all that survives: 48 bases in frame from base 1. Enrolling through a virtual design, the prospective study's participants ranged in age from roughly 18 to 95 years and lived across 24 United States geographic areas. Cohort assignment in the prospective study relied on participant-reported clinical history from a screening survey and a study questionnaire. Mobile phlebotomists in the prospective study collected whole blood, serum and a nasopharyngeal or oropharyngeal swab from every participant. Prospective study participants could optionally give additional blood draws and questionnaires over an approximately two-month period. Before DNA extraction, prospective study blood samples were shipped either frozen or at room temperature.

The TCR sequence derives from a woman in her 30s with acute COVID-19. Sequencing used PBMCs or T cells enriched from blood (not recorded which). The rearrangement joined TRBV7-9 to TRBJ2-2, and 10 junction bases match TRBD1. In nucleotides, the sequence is TGTGCCAGCAGCTCCGGACAGGGGGTGAACACCGGGGAGCTGTTTTTT. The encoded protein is CASSSGQGVNTGELFF.